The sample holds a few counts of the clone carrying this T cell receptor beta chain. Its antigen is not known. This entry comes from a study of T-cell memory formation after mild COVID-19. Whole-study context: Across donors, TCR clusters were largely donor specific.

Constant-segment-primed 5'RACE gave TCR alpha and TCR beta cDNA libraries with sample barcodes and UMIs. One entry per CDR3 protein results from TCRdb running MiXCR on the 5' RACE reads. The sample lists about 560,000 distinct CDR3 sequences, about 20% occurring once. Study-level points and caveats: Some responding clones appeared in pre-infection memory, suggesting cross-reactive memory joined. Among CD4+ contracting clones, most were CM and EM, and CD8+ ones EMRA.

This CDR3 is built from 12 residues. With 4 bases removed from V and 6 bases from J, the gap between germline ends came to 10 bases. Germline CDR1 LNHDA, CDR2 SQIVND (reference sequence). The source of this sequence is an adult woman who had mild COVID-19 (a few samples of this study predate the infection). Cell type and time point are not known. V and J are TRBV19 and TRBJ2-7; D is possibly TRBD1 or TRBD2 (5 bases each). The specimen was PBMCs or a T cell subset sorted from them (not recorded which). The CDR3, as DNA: TGTGCCAGTAGTACCTCAGGGAGCGAGCAGTACTTC. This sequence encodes CASSTSGSEQYF.